The TCR beta chain under discussion was sequenced for a study of Graves' ophthalmopathy and Graves' hyperthyroidism. As the template, RNA transcripts were used to amplify TCR beta CDR3 regions. Following a first-round RT-PCR that used HTBI primers, a second-round multiplex PCR was carried out. TCRdb fed the multiplex PCR reads into MiXCR, producing one record per CDR3 protein. Of 650,000 to 800,000 distinct CDR3 sequences in the sample, approximately 39% were seen once. Deletions cut 8 bases from V and 2 bases from J, with 12 bases between. Germline V gene lookup returns CDR1 SNHLY and CDR2 FYNNEI. The CDR3 runs to 13 residues. PBMCs came from 8.5 to 10 ml of fresh peripheral blood.

The clonotype comes from an adult man with Graves' ophthalmopathy. V is TRBV2 and J is TRBJ1-2; D might be TRBD1 (6 bases). The specimen was peripheral blood. CDR3 DNA sequence: TGTGCCAGCTTTGGGCAGGGGAACTATGGCTACACCTTC. This gives the protein CASFGQGNYGYTF.